The TCR beta chain described here comes from a study of blood T cell repertoires in COVID-19. On the study more broadly: Sources were T cells, B-cell-depleted T cells, or PBMCs; the material itself was cDNA or gDNA.

Profiled with immunoSEQ multiplex PCR; TCRdb holds only in-frame clones, not every one. The sample records around 200,000 clones, approximately 87% being singletons. The CDR3 totals 12 residues. Germline CDR1 is MDHEN and CDR2 is SYDVKM. V lost 3 bases and J lost 4, with 6 bases in between. Living in about 25 US areas, the participants were between roughly 18 and 90 years of age. V and J are TRBV28 and TRBJ1-1, with D perhaps matching TRBD1 (6 bases). Sequences were obtained from PBMCs or T cells enriched from blood (not recorded which). This clonotype was obtained from a woman aged 45-65 years in a cohort exposed to, infected with or recovered from COVID-19 (not recorded which). The CDR3: CASSLGATEAFF. The CDR3 bases are TGTGCCAGCAGTTTGGGGGCCACTGAAGCTTTCTTT.